This TCR beta chain derives from a study of metastatic and nonmetastatic thyroid tumors. Overall study: It was across blood and tumor or nodule tissue from malignant and benign thyroid patients that repertoires were compared.

How the authors handled the data: For papillary thyroid cancer, a distant-metastasis classifier was constructed from CDR3 differences observed across clinicopathological groups. TCRdb re-clonotyped the PCR reads through MiXCR. TCRdb, not the authors, supplied the V and J calls. The sample records some 55,000 clones, almost 30% being singletons. Findings of the study overall: Patients with malignant thyroid tumors reportedly had significantly higher TCR beta diversity than those with benign nodules, in blood and tumor.

CDR3 length equals 14 residues. Germline values: CDR1 MNHEY, CDR2 SVGEGT. V dropped 2 bases and J dropped 2 bases, with 10 bases sitting between them. Patients had received no treatment of any kind before thyroid surgery. With regard to this clone: The antigen is unknown.

V is TRBV6-2 or TRBV6-3 and J is TRBJ2-7; no firm D call. The sequenced sample was blood. The TCR comes from a female donor with papillary thyroid cancer or a benign thyroid nodule (not recorded which). Some clones in this sample may be carry-over from other donors' samples. CDR3 coding DNA: TGTGCCAGCAGTTACGGGGTCCCTACCTACGAGCAGTACTTC. The encoded protein is CASSYGVPTYEQYF.